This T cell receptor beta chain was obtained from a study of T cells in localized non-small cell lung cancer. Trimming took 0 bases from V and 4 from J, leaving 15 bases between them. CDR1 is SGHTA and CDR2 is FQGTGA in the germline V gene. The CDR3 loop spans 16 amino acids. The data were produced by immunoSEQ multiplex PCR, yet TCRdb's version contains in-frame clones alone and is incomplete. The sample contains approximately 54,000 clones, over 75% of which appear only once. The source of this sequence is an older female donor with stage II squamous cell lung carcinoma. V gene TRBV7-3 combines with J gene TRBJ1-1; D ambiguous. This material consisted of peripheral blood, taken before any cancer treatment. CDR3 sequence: CASSLTPTGDGTEAFF. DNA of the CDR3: TGTGCCAGCAGCTTAACCCCCACGGGTGACGGCACTGAAGCTTTCTTT. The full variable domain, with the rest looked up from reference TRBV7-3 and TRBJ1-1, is GAGVSQTPSNKVTEKGKYVELRCDPISGHTALYWYRQSLGQGPEFLIYFQGTGAADDSGLPNDRFFAVRPEGSVSTLKIQRTERGDSAVYLCASSLTPTGDGTEAFFGQGTRLTVV.